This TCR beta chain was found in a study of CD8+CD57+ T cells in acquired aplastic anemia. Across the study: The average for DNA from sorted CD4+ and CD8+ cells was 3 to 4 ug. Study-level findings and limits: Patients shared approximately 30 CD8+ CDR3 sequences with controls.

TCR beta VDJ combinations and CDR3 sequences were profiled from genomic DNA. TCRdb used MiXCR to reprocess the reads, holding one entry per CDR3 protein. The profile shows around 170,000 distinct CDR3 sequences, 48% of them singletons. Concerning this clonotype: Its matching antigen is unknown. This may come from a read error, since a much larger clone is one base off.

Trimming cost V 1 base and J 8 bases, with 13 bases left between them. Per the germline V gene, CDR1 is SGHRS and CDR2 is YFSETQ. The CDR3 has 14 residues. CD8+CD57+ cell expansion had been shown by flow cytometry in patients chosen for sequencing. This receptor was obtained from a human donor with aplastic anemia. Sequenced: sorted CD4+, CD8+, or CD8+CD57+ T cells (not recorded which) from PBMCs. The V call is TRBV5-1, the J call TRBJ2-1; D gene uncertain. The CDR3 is CASSLLLVRYEQFF. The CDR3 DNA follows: TGCGCCAGCAGCTTGCTGCTAGTCAGATATGAGCAGTTCTTC.